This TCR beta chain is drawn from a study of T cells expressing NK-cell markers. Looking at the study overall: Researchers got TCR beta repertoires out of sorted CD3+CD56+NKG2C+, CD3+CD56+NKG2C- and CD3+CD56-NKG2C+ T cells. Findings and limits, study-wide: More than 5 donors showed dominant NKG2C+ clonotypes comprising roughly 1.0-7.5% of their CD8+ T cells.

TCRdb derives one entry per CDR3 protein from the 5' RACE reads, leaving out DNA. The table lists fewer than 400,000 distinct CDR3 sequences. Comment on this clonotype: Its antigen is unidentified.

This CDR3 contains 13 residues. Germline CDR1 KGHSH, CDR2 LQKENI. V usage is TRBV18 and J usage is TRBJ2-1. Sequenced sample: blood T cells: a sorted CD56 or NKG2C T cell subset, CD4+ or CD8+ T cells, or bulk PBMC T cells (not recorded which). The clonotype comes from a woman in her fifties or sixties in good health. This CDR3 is CASSPTRGHEQFF.